Following are 8 T cell receptor beta chains from one sample sequenced in a study of cytomegalovirus exposure and HLA in healthy donors (dated by TCRdb to the late 2010s). Libraries were built with the immunoSEQ multiplex PCR assay. For the multiplex PCR, a mixture combining 60 forward primers for TCR Vbeta segments and 13 reverse primers for TCR Jbeta segments was used. Drawn from immuneACCESS, this table holds only the in-frame rearrangements with V and J called that TCRdb kept. Clones are partly lost; checked studies trace under half to an unresolved V gene and leave the rest unexplained. Across this sample there are around 99,000 clones, with around 76% seen only once. The top ten clonotypes cover roughly 2.7% of the sample. Sequenced material: PBMCs. These receptors were obtained from a man aged 25 to 45 in good health and CMV-seropositive.

The chain joins TRBV5-6 to TRBJ2-2; 9 nucleotides line up with TRBD1. This CDR3 comprises 16 residues. Germline loops: CDR1 SGHDT, CDR2 YYEEEE. V shed 4 bases, J shed 6 bases, and the junction held 10 bases outside the gene matches. CDR3 sequence reads: CASSSMTGGLAGELFF. For the CDR3, the DNA is TGTGCCAGCAGCAGTATGACAGGGGGGCTCGCCGGGGAGCTGTTTTTT.

V and J are TRBV11-2 and TRBJ2-3, with TRBD2 matching 8 bases. Per germline, CDR1 SGHAT and CDR2 FQNNGV. The CDR3 has 15 amino acids. V lost 5 bases and J lost 5; bases outside the gene matches: 9. This CDR3 is CASSTNGGAGDTQYF. Written as DNA, the CDR3 is TGTGCCAGCAGCACTAACGGGGGGGCAGGAGATACGCAGTATTTT.

The chain couples TRBV19 to TRBJ2-5; possibly TRBD2 for D (5 bases). The V and J ends lost 0 bases and 5 bases respectively, with 13 bases between them. Germline loops: CDR1 LNHDA, CDR2 SQIVND (reference sequence). This CDR3 contains 15 residues. For the CDR3, the DNA is TGTGCCAGTAGTATAGATTGGAGCGGCGGGGAGACCCAGTACTTC. Translated: CASSIDWSGGETQYF. Full variable domain (missing parts from reference TRBV19 and TRBJ2-5): DGGITQSPKYLFRKEGQNVTLSCEQNLNHDAMYWYRQDPGQGLRLIYYSQIVNDFQKGDIAEGYSVSREKKESFPLTVTSAQKNPTAFYLCASSIDWSGGETQYFGPGTRLLVL.

This clone turned up a few times. The rearrangement links TRBV10-1 to TRBJ2-3, with D tentatively TRBD2 (7 bases). V was clipped by 2 bases and J by 4 bases, with 10 bases between them. Germline CDR1 is WNHNN and CDR2 is SYGVQD (reference sequence). The CDR3 covers 14 residues. The CDR3 nucleotides read TGCGCCAGCAGTGAGACGGGGGGCGCAGATACGCAGTATTTT. Residues: CASSETGGADTQYF.

This chain connects TRBV27 to TRBJ1-1; D possibly corresponds to TRBD1 (5 bases). V lost 6 bases to trimming and J lost 4 bases, with 12 bases between them. The germline CDR1 and CDR2 sequences are MNHEY and SMNVEV (reference sequence). The CDR3 contains 13 residues. The CDR3 is CASSHGGGTEAFF. For the CDR3, the DNA is TGTGCCAGCAGCCATGGGGGGGGCACTGAAGCTTTCTTT.

The chain employs TRBV5-6 and TRBJ2-7; D is undetermined. The CDR3 has 13 residues. With 0 bases removed from V and 3 bases from J, the gap between germline ends came to 7 bases. Per the germline V gene, CDR1 is SGHDT and CDR2 is YYEEEE. The CDR3 coding sequence is TGTGCCAGCAGCTTGGGACGGAGCTACGAGCAGTACTTC. Amino acid sequence: CASSLGRSYEQYF. The full variable domain, completed using reference TRBV5-6 and TRBJ2-7, is DAGVTQSPTHLIKTRGQQVTLRCSPKSGHDTVSWYQQALGQGPQFIFQYYEEEERQRGNFPDRFSGHQFPNYSSELNVNALLLGDSALYLCASSLGRSYEQYFGPGTRLTVT.

The chain combines TRBV6-1 with TRBJ1-2; 8 bases map to TRBD1. The CDR3 is 12 amino acids. Germline loops: CDR1 MNHNS, CDR2 SASEGT. J gave up 12 bases and V 5 bases, and 8 bases lay outside the gene matches. CDR3 sequence reads: CASSKPDRADTF. DNA of the CDR3: TGTGCCAGCAGTAAACCGGACAGGGCGGACACCTTC.

The J gene is TRBJ1-2, the V gene TRBV7-8; D is uncertain. Trimming removed 2 bases from V and 3 bases from J, with 13 bases in between. From germline, CDR1 is SGHVS and CDR2 FQNEAQ. CDR3 size: 15 residues. The CDR3 is CASSLSGRMDYGYTF. For the CDR3, the DNA is TGTGCCAGCAGCTTATCTGGCAGGATGGACTATGGCTACACCTTC.